What follows are 24 T cell receptor beta chains derived from one specimen sequenced in a study of post-analysis software for immune sequencing data. Their specific antigens are unknown. The TCR beta cDNA libraries contained unique molecular identifiers. TCRdb re-called the PCR reads through MiXCR, storing one row per CDR3 protein. The sample holds 800,000 to 950,000 distinct CDR3 sequences; under 70% are singletons and the top ten take 4.6%. Overall study results and limits: Among a handful of TRBV segments more frequent in patients than controls were TRBV5-6, TRBV5-1 and TRBV20-1.

Sample: blood. The receptors originated from a girl aged 5-17 years with multiple sclerosis.

Only a few counts were recorded for this clonotype. V and J are TRBV10-3 and TRBJ2-7, with 10 nucleotides matching TRBD2. This CDR3 comprises 14 residues. J lost 4 bases, V lost 4 bases, and 4 bases had no gene match. CDR1 ENHRY and CDR2 SYGVKD come from the germline V gene. Here the CDR3 DNA reads TGTGCCATCAGTGGGCTAGCGGGAGTGTACGAGCAGTACTTC. Translation: CAISGLAGVYEQYF.

The chain carries TRBV12-3 or TRBV12-4 and TRBJ1-6; D may be TRBD1 (5 bases). Trimming removed 3 bases at V and 7 bases at J, with 10 bases between. The CDR3 is 14 residues long. The CDR3, as DNA: TGTGCCAGCAGTTTTGGGGCCCCAAATTCACCCCTCCACTTT. Translation gives CASSFGAPNSPLHF.

This clonotype occurred a few times. In DNA, the CDR3 is TGTGCCAGCAGCTTAGTGCCCAGGGGGCCCTACAATGAGCAGTTCTTC. Amino acids: CASSLVPRGPYNEQFF. This chain uses TRBV7-9 with TRBJ2-1, with TRBD1 identical over 8 bases. V was pared by 1 base and J by 2 bases, with 4 bases of the junction left unmatched. Per germline, CDR1 SEHNR and CDR2 FQNEAQ (reference sequence). CDR3 length: 16 amino acids.

This clonotype was detected only a few times. This chain uses TRBV20-1 with TRBJ2-1; 9 bases are shared with TRBD2. V dropped 1 base and J dropped 7; count of bases not matched to a gene: 8. CDR1 is DFQATT, CDR2 SNEGSKA, per germline (reference sequence). The CDR3 is made up of 15 amino acids. The CDR3 region is CSARGWLAGNNEQFF. The CDR3, as DNA: TGCAGTGCTAGAGGGTGGCTAGCGGGAAATAATGAGCAGTTCTTC.

J is TRBJ1-1 and V is TRBV20-1, with 7 bases that match TRBD1. Germline V gives CDR1 DFQATT, CDR2 SNEGSKA (reference sequence). The CDR3 has 16 amino acids. The ends lost 5 bases at V and 0 bases at J; junction bases unmatched: 12. CDR3 in DNA: TGCAGTGCTCCCAAGCCGTGGACAGGAGTGAACACTGAAGCTTTCTTT. Protein: CSAPKPWTGVNTEAFF.

Comments on this clonotype: Compared with germline, one end of the junction differs, possibly owing to a read error. The gene calls are TRBV24-1 and TRBJ2-1, with 9 bases fitting TRBD2. In germline, CDR1 is KGHDR, CDR2 SFDVKD. CDR3 length: 14 residues. The CDR3 coding sequence is TGCGCCACCAGTGATCCAGGACTAGCGAATGAGCAGTTCTTC. Its protein is CATSDPGLANEQFF.

V is TRBV20-1 and J is TRBJ2-7; no reliable D call. In germline, CDR1 is DFQATT, CDR2 SNEGSKA (reference sequence). CDR3 size: 14 residues. V lost 0 bases and J lost 2, with 11 bases in between. This CDR3 is CSARDHSRAYEQYF. CDR3 DNA: TGCAGTGCTAGAGATCACAGTCGCGCCTACGAGCAGTACTTC.

The V and J genes are TRBV10-3 and TRBJ1-2; D remains unclear. Deletions cut 6 bases from V and 0 bases from J, with 14 bases between. Per germline, CDR1 ENHRY and CDR2 SYGVKD. The CDR3 length is 15 residues. The CDR3, as DNA: TGTGCCATCAGGAAAACAGAGAATTCTAACTATGGCTACACCTTC. Its protein is CAIRKTENSNYGYTF.

J is TRBJ2-1 and V is TRBV29-1; 8 bases are a match to TRBD2. Germline V gene lookup returns CDR1 SQVTM and CDR2 ANQGSEA. The CDR3 is made up of 14 amino acids. Trimming at V came to 4 bases and at J to 6 bases, leaving 8 bases not matched to a gene. This CDR3 reads CSVGPLAGCNEQFF. DNA of the CDR3: TGCAGCGTTGGGCCCCTAGCGGGCTGCAATGAGCAGTTCTTC.

This clonotype was recorded a few times. The chain recombines TRBV11-2 with TRBJ2-5, with 11 positions matching TRBD2. The J call could be wrong; TRBJ2-7 is a better fit for the DNA end. Germline V gene sequence: CDR1 SGHAT, CDR2 FQNNGV. This CDR3 comprises 15 residues. This CDR3 is CASSSTSGRGYEQYF. The CDR3 coding sequence is TGTGCCAGCAGCTCCACTAGCGGGAGAGGATACGAGCAGTACTTC.

The chain joins TRBV4-1 to TRBJ1-4; D is unresolved. V lost 0 bases and J 4 bases, leaving 9 bases between the germline ends. This CDR3 spans 15 amino acids. From germline, CDR1 is MGHRA and CDR2 YSYEKL. Here the CDR3 DNA reads TGCGCCAGCAGCCAAGAGTCGCGGGATAATGAAAAACTGTTTTTT. Its protein product is CASSQESRDNEKLFF.

V usage is TRBV20-1 and J usage is TRBJ2-3, with 8 bases lining up with TRBD2. The CDR3 sequence is 15 residues long. CDR1 and CDR2 (germline): DFQATT, SNEGSKA (reference sequence). V shed 3 bases, J shed 1 base, and the junction held 6 bases outside the gene matches. CDR3 nucleotides: TGCAGTGCTAGTTCCAGCGGGAGTGGCACAGATACGCAGTATTTT. Amino acids: CSASSSGSGTDTQYF.

The rearrangement joins TRBV20-1 to TRBJ1-2; D unresolved. The V and J ends lost 6 bases and 4 bases respectively, with 12 bases between them. The length of the CDR3 is 12 residues. In germline, CDR1 is DFQATT, CDR2 SNEGSKA (reference sequence). The CDR3 spells CSAKSPTYGYTF. The CDR3 region has the DNA TGCAGTGCGAAAAGTCCCACCTATGGCTACACCTTC.

The CDR3 protein is CASSLWTGSYNEQFF. CDR3 bases: TGTGCCAGCAGCTTATGGACGGGATCCTACAATGAGCAGTTCTTC. The genes are TRBV7-3 and TRBJ2-1, with D possibly TRBD2 on 5 matching bases. This CDR3 has 15 amino acids. Trimming shortened V by 2 bases and J by 1 base, and 9 bases separated the two germline ends. Germline V lookup: CDR1 SGHTA, CDR2 FQGTGA.

The V call is TRBV29-1, the J call TRBJ2-6, with D possibly matching TRBD2 (6 bases). The germline V and J ends were trimmed by 3 bases and 5 bases, with 11 bases remaining between them. CDR1 is SQVTM and CDR2 is ANQGSEA in the germline V gene. The CDR3 consists of 14 residues. This CDR3 reads CSVDNGGRANVLTF. CDR3 bases: TGCAGCGTTGATAATGGAGGGAGGGCCAACGTCCTGACTTTC. Filled out from reference TRBV29-1 and TRBJ2-6, the complete variable domain reads SAVISQKPSRDICQRGTSLTIQCQVDSQVTMMFWYRQQPGQSLTLIATANQGSEATYESGFVIDKFPISRPNLTFSTLTVSNMSPEDSSIYLCSVDNGGRANVLTFGAGSRLTVL.

This chain joins TRBV7-2 and TRBJ2-7, with 8 bases that match TRBD1. Germline values: CDR1 SGHTA, CDR2 FQGNSA. The CDR3 has 14 residues. V dropped 3 bases and J dropped 7; count of bases not matched to a gene: 8. DNA for the CDR3: TGTGCCAGCAGCTTCCCGGGACAGGTGAGAGAGCAGTACTTC. Protein product: CASSFPGQVREQYF.

V is TRBV20-1 and J is TRBJ2-7; D is unresolved. The V end lost 6 bases, the J end lost 2 bases, and 14 bases lay between the germline ends. The germline V gene has CDR1 DFQATT and CDR2 SNEGSKA (reference sequence). This CDR3 has 13 amino acids. In DNA form, the CDR3 reads TGCAGTGCGTCGCACGGCCTCACCTACGAGCAGTACTTC. This codes for CSASHGLTYEQYF.

The rearrangement uses TRBV5-1 and TRBJ1-2; TRBD1 agrees at 7 bases. CDR1 is SGHRS and CDR2 is YFSETQ in the germline V gene. The CDR3 runs to 14 residues. The V and J ends lost 4 bases and 5 bases, in that order; junction bases with no gene match: 8. The DNA for the CDR3 is TGCGCCAGCAGCCAAACCGGGACAGATTATGGCTACACCTTC. This translates into CASSQTGTDYGYTF.

This rearrangement joins TRBV3-1 to TRBJ1-5; D is unclear. This CDR3 has 16 amino acids. From germline, CDR1 is LGHDT and CDR2 YNNKEL (reference sequence). Trimming pared 1 base from V and 0 bases from J, leaving 10 bases between. The CDR3 protein is CASSQGGVYSNQPQHF. In DNA form, the CDR3 reads TGTGCCAGCAGCCAAGGGGGAGTCTATAGCAATCAGCCCCAGCATTTT.

The table lists this clonotype with many counts. The chain combines TRBV5-1 with TRBJ2-7; 8 bases are a match to TRBD2. Trimming removed 3 bases from V and 6 bases from J; junction bases left unmatched: 5. The CDR3 has 13 residues. CDR1 SGHRS and CDR2 YFSETQ come from the germline V gene. Written as DNA, the CDR3 is TGCGCCAGCAGCTGGACTAGCATCGGCGAGCAGTACTTC. The encoded protein is CASSWTSIGEQYF. Complete variable domain (other parts from reference TRBV5-1 and TRBJ2-7): KAGVTQTPRYLIKTRGQQVTLSCSPISGHRSVSWYQQTPGQGLQFLFEYFSETQRNKGNFPGRFSGRQFSNSRSEMNVSTLELGDSALYLCASSWTSIGEQYFGPGTRLTVT.

This clonotype turned up a few times. J is TRBJ2-4 and V is TRBV5-1; the match to TRBD2 covers 8 bases. The DNA end favors TRBJ2-7, so the J call may be wrong. Germline assignment: CDR1 SGHRS and CDR2 YFSETQ. This CDR3 is 14 amino acids long. CDR3 in DNA: TGCGCCAGCAGCTTGGAGCGGGGGTTCTACGAGCAGTACTTC. It codes for CASSLERGFYEQYF.

CDR3 residues: CASSLGGPPDEQYF. The CDR3 coding sequence is TGTGCCAGCAGTTTGGGGGGGCCTCCCGACGAGCAGTACTTC. The V gene is TRBV12-3 or TRBV12-4, the J gene TRBJ2-5, with D perhaps matching TRBD2 (7 bases). The DNA matches TRBJ2-7 better at its end, which makes the J call doubtful. The CDR3 has 14 amino acids.

This chain connects TRBV12-3 or TRBV12-4 to TRBJ2-3; 12 positions agree with TRBD2. Losses at the gene ends were 5 bases for V and 0 bases for J; bases not matched to a gene: 6. The CDR3 has 17 amino acids. CDR3 amino acids: CASSRGLAGTSTDTQYF. CDR3 nucleotide sequence: TGTGCCAGCAGTCGAGGACTAGCGGGGACTAGCACAGATACGCAGTATTTT.

This clonotype was recorded many times. One junction end disagrees with the germline gene, perhaps due to a read error. This chain links TRBV5-1 with TRBJ2-6, with a possible D match to TRBD2 (5 bases). CDR3 size: 16 residues. From germline, CDR1 is SGHRS and CDR2 YFSETQ. The CDR3 is CASSLVGSSGANVLTF. CDR3 coding DNA: TGTGCCAGCAGCTTAGTAGGGAGCTCTGGGGCCAACGTCCTGACTTTC.